These 29 T cell receptor beta chains came from one sample sequenced in a study of tumor-infiltrating lymphocytes in primary liver carcinoma. Both blood RNA, taken from unsorted whole blood, and germline DNA were extracted. Researchers generated TCR beta cDNA from around 510 ng of total RNA, relying on a constant-region primer. Researchers made the TCR beta libraries by running three nested multiplex PCR rounds with slightly modified ARM-PCR. A C-beta reverse primer and TRBV1-TRBV30 forward primers served in each of the first two PCR rounds, at ten to eleven cycles apiece. TCRdb called the multiplex PCR reads again in MiXCR, with one record for every CDR3 protein. In the table there are a few hundred thousand distinct CDR3 sequences, about three fifths of which are singletons. Sequencing used peripheral blood. The receptors were sampled from a woman aged 30 to 39 with primary liver carcinoma and hepatitis B virus infection.

With respect to this clonotype: Germline and junction disagree at one end, which may indicate a read error. The rearrangement joins TRBV6-5 to TRBJ2-3; tentative D call: TRBD2 (5 bases). Germline assignment: CDR1 MNHEY and CDR2 SVGAGI. This CDR3 is built from 14 residues. The CDR3 region has the DNA TGTGCCAGCAGTTACACCCCGGCACGGGATACACAGTATTTT. Translation gives CASSYTPARDTQYF.

In the case of this clonotype: A much larger clone lies one base from this, so it may be a read error. The chain has TRBV6-1 and TRBJ2-1; D is uncertain. Germline lookup yields CDR1 MNHNS and CDR2 SASEGT. The CDR3 length is 15 residues. V lost 5 bases and J 3 bases, leaving 14 bases between the germline ends. The CDR3 DNA follows: TGTGCCAGCAGTTACCAAGTGGAGTTCTACAATGAGCAGTTCTTC. Amino acid sequence: CASSYQVEFYNEQFF.

This clonotype appeared many times. This rearrangement joins TRBV10-3 to TRBJ2-1; D gene uncertain. Germline loops: CDR1 ENHRY, CDR2 SYGVKD. Trimming removed 4 bases from V and 6 bases from J, with 4 bases in between. CDR3 size: 11 residues. CDR3 DNA sequence: TGTGCCATCAGTGTATCCAATGAGCAGTTCTTC. This codes for CAISVSNEQFF.

A word on this clonotype: A read error may be the cause here, since a much bigger clone is one base away. The conserved closing phenylalanine or tryptophan is absent in this CDR3, likely reflecting a read error. The chain joins TRBV6-5 to TRBJ2-1; D may be TRBD1 or TRBD2 (6 bases each). Trimming shortened V by 1 base and J by 7 bases, and 14 bases separated the two germline ends. CDR1 and CDR2 (germline): MNHEY, SVGAGI. The CDR3 extends over 15 amino acids. The CDR3, as DNA: TGTGCCAGCAGTTACTTGGGGGGCGCATTGAATGAGCAGTTCTCC. This codes for CASSYLGGALNEQFS.

This clonotype was picked up one time. This may arise from a read error, as a much more abundant clone is one base away. The chain is built from TRBV12-3 or TRBV12-4 and TRBJ2-3; D call uncertain. This CDR3 region has 12 residues. V gave up 6 bases and J gave up 14 bases, with 18 bases separating them. Here the CDR3 reads CASRDVGFGPYF. For the CDR3, the DNA is TGTGCCAGCAGAGACGTGGGGTTTGGGCCGTATTTT.

CDR3: CASSQISGESNQPQYF. In DNA form, the CDR3 reads TGCGCCAGCAGCCAAATCTCAGGGGAGAGCAATCAGCCCCAGTATTTT. This chain connects TRBV4-1 to TRBJ1-5; D is perhaps TRBD1 (6 bases). The DNA end is a closer match to TRBJ2-3, so the J assignment may be wrong. The CDR3 is made up of 16 amino acids. Germline assignment: CDR1 MGHRA and CDR2 YSYEKL.

The chain joins TRBV6-1 to TRBJ1-2; D remains unclear. The CDR3 extends over 17 amino acids. Trimming removed 2 bases from V and 2 bases from J, with 18 bases in between. The germline gives CDR1 MNHNS, CDR2 SASEGT. The CDR3 DNA reads as TGTGCCAGCAGTGAATATGAGTTCGGGAAGCCAAACTATGGCTACACCTTC. Protein product: CASSEYEFGKPNYGYTF.

The V gene is TRBV6-5, the J gene TRBJ2-7, with a tentative D call TRBD2 (6 bases). From germline, CDR1 is MNHEY and CDR2 SVGAGI. CDR3 size: 16 residues. V lost 0 bases, J lost 4 bases, and 16 bases lay in between. CDR3 sequence reads: CASSYSGSVRNYEQYF. The CDR3 DNA reads TGTGCCAGCAGTTACTCCGGGAGCGTGAGAAATTACGAGCAGTACTTC.

This clonotype was observed a few times. The chain couples TRBV7-9 to TRBJ2-3; TRBD1 matches 8 bases. V trimming: 1 base; J trimming: 5 bases; junction bases outside the gene matches: 8. The CDR3 runs to 16 residues. Germline-derived CDR1 and CDR2 are SEHNR and FQNEAQ (reference sequence). The DNA of the CDR3 is TGTGCCAGCAGCTTAGGATGGACAGGGCCTGGAGATACGCAGTATTTT. This gives the protein CASSLGWTGPGDTQYF. Full variable domain (rest looked up from reference TRBV7-9 and TRBJ2-3): DTGVSQNPRHKITKRGQNVTFRCDPISEHNRLYWYRQTLGQGPEFLTYFQNEAQLEKSRLLSDRFSAERPKGSFSTLEIQRTEQGDSAMYLCASSLGWTGPGDTQYFGPGTRLTVL.

The genes are TRBV12-3 or TRBV12-4 and TRBJ2-7, with TRBD2 matching over 11 bases. With 5 bases clipped from V and 5 bases from J, the junction kept 17 bases outside the gene matches. This CDR3 spans 18 amino acids. This chain's CDR3 is CASSGGHSIAGGWDEQYF. The CDR3 DNA follows: TGTGCCAGCAGTGGAGGCCACTCTATAGCGGGAGGGTGGGACGAGCAGTACTTC.

Worth noting for this clonotype: One base away lies a much larger clone, so this may be a sequencing read error. The CDR3 nucleotides read TGCGCCAGCAGCGACAGGGGGGGGGCCAACGTCCTGACTTTC. Amino acid sequence: CASSDRGGANVLTF. V gene TRBV4-1 combines with J gene TRBJ2-6, with TRBD1 matching over 9 bases. V was pared by 5 bases and J by 4 bases, with 0 bases of the junction left unmatched. This CDR3 has 14 amino acids. Germline CDR1 and CDR2: MGHRA and YSYEKL.

At least ten counts were recorded for this clonotype. V gene TRBV6-6 combines with J gene TRBJ2-7; 9 bases agree with TRBD2. The trim removed 3 bases at V and 7 bases at J, leaving 10 bases unmatched. Germline V CDR1 and CDR2: MNHNY, SVGAGI (reference sequence). This CDR3 region has 15 residues. DNA for the CDR3: TGTGCCAGCAGTTATCCTGCGGGAGGGCCAGGGGAGCAGTACTTC. Amino acid sequence: CASSYPAGGPGEQYF.

About this clonotype itself: Sequence at one end of the junction differs from germline and may be a read error. The rearrangement uses TRBV4-3 and TRBJ2-1, with TRBD1 matching 7 bases. This CDR3 comprises 17 residues. CDR1 LGHNA and CDR2 YSLEER come from the germline V gene. For the CDR3, the DNA is TGCGCCAGCAGCCAAGAGTGGTCGAGGGGGCTCTACAATGAGCAGTTATTC. Protein sequence: CASSQEWSRGLYNEQLF.

This chain links TRBV6-1 with TRBJ1-2, with TRBD1 matching over 9 bases. The CDR3 is 15 amino acids. Per the germline V gene, CDR1 is MNHNS and CDR2 is SASEGT. V was pared by 10 bases and J by 5 bases, with 14 bases of the junction left unmatched. Here the CDR3 DNA reads TGTGCCACTCGCACACAGGGGGCAATGGATTATGGCTACACCTTC. This codes for CATRTQGAMDYGYTF.

This clonotype has ten or more counts. V gene TRBV29-1 combines with J gene TRBJ2-1; TRBD2 matches at 14 bases. CDR3 length: 14 amino acids. CDR1 and CDR2 from the germline V gene are SQVTM and ANQGSEA. Losses at the gene ends were 6 bases for V and 7 bases for J; bases not matched to a gene: 5. The CDR3 is CSVRTSGRRNEQFF. DNA for the CDR3: TGCAGCGTCCGGACTAGCGGGAGGAGGAATGAGCAGTTCTTC.

Concerning this clonotype: Its ends do not fully match the called genes, so a read error is possible. V gene TRBV10-3 combines with J gene TRBJ2-7; possibly TRBD2 for D (5 bases). The CDR3 is 14 residues long. Germline V lookup: CDR1 ENHRY, CDR2 SYGVKD. CDR3 protein: CVISPTIETYEQYF. CDR3 nucleotides: TGTGTCATCAGTCCGACTATAGAGACCTACGAGCAGTACTTC.

Comments on this clonotype: Because it lacks the conserved phenylalanine or tryptophan at the end, this CDR3 is likely a read error. This sequence joins TRBV6-5 and TRBJ1-2; possible D gene TRBD1, 5 bases. Germline CDR1 and CDR2: MNHEY and SVGAGI. The CDR3 has 15 amino acids. Trimming shortened V by 6 bases and J by 2 bases, and 16 bases separated the two germline ends. Here the CDR3 reads CASRLSRVLNYGYTS. CDR3 nucleotides: TGTGCCAGCAGGCTATCCAGGGTGCTCAACTATGGCTACACCTCT.

This clonotype was observed a few times. Since no conserved phenylalanine or tryptophan closes the CDR3, a read error is the likely cause. This chain links TRBV11-2 with TRBJ2-3, with 7 bases that match TRBD1. Germline loops: CDR1 SGHAT, CDR2 FQNNGV. This CDR3 is built from 15 residues. The CDR3 here is CASSLGGRATDTQYL. The CDR3 nucleotides read TGTGCTAGCAGCTTAGGGGGCCGCGCGACAGATACGCAGTATCTT.

V is TRBV6-5 and J is TRBJ1-1; 8 bases are a match to TRBD1. The CDR3 runs 14 residues. The V gene end was trimmed by 7 bases and the J gene end by 4 bases; junction bases not matched to a gene: 8. CDR1 is MNHEY, CDR2 SVGAGI, per germline. The CDR3 coding sequence is TGTGCCAGCAATAGGACAGGGCCCAGCACTGAAGCTTTCTTT. The encoded protein is CASNRTGPSTEAFF.

With respect to this clonotype: With a much larger clone just one base away, this may be a read error. The V and J genes are TRBV6-1 and TRBJ1-1, with TRBD1 matching over 7 bases. V lost 3 bases to trimming and J lost 4 bases; unmatched junction nucleotides: 8. CDR3 length: 15 residues. Germline values: CDR1 MNHNS, CDR2 SASEGT. The CDR3 is CASSDKGGLITEAFF. Written as DNA, the CDR3 is TGTGCCAGCAGTGATAAAGGGGGCCTAATCACTGAAGCTTTCTTT.

The rearrangement links TRBV10-2 to TRBJ2-1, with D perhaps matching TRBD1 (5 bases). Germline-derived CDR1 and CDR2 are WSHSY and SAAADI. Trimming removed 6 bases from V and 15 bases from J, with 21 bases in between. This CDR3 is built from 13 residues. The CDR3 DNA reads as TGCGCCAGCAGAGACCTCTCCAAAGGGGCTACGTTCTTC. It is translated as CASRDLSKGATFF.

This clonotype came up many times. The CDR3 DNA sequence: TGCGCCAGCGGTGACGGCGGGAGAGGGGGTGAGCAGTTCTTC. Its translation: CASGDGGRGGEQFF. V is TRBV4-1 and J is TRBJ2-1; TRBD2 might be the D (7 bases). Between the trimmed V and J ends, which lost 8 bases and 9 bases, there was a span of 20 bases. Looked up from germline, CDR1 is MGHRA and CDR2 is YSYEKL. The CDR3 is 14 amino acids.

The chain links TRBV12-3 or TRBV12-4 to TRBJ1-1; D not certain. Trimming left V 3 bases short and J 2 bases short, with 16 bases between. The CDR3 covers 16 residues. CDR3 DNA: TGTGCCAGCAGTTTCGGAACTGTCAGAAGAAACACTGAAGCTTTCTTT. Translation: CASSFGTVRRNTEAFF.

Remarks on this clonotype: A single base separates this from a much larger clone, so it may be a read error. The rearrangement links TRBV12-3 or TRBV12-4 to TRBJ2-3, with a tentative D call TRBD1 (5 bases). The CDR3 totals 15 residues. DNA of the CDR3: TGTGCCATCAGTTTAAATACAGGTAGCACAGATACGCAGTATTTT. It specifies CAISLNTGSTDTQYF.

About this clonotype itself: Being one base from a much bigger clone, this may be a read error. The gene calls are TRBV29-1 and TRBJ1-2; TRBD1 is a possible D gene (5 bases). V was clipped by 5 bases and J by 10 bases, with 17 bases between them. Germline V gives CDR1 SQVTM, CDR2 ANQGSEA. CDR3 length: 12 amino acids. The CDR3 here is CSVKRIGVDYTF. The CDR3, as DNA: TGCAGCGTTAAAAGGATAGGGGTGGACTACACCTTC. Drawing the rest from reference TRBV29-1 and TRBJ1-2, the complete variable domain is SAVISQKPSRDICQRGTSLTIQCQVDSQVTMMFWYRQQPGQSLTLIATANQGSEATYESGFVIDKFPISRPNLTFSTLTVSNMSPEDSSIYLCSVKRIGVDYTFGSGTRLTVV.

This clonotype was seen repeatedly, ten times or more. The chain links TRBV10-3 to TRBJ2-1, with a possible D match to TRBD2 (6 bases). The CDR3 runs 13 residues. Per germline, CDR1 ENHRY and CDR2 SYGVKD. The germline V and J ends were trimmed by 6 bases and 10 bases, with 16 bases remaining between them. CDR3 nucleotide sequence: TGTGCCATCAGCCAGACTAGTCCCCAAGAGCAGTTCTTC. Its translation is CAISQTSPQEQFF.

The genes are TRBV12-3 or TRBV12-4 and TRBJ2-2, with TRBD2 matching over 7 bases. Germline trimming cut 6 bases from V and 9 bases from J; bases unmatched to any gene: 7. This CDR3 has 13 amino acids. The CDR3, as DNA: TGTGCCAGCAGATCTGAGGGAGGGCGGGAGCTGTTTTTT. It codes for CASRSEGGRELFF.

A word on this clonotype: This could be a read error, since a much larger clone is one nucleotide away. V usage is TRBV29-1 and J usage is TRBJ2-2; 8 bases are shared with TRBD1. The CDR3 totals 13 residues. Germline lookup yields CDR1 SQVTM and CDR2 ANQGSEA. CDR3 bases: TGCAGAGCCCGACAGGGGCGGCACGGGGAGCTGTTTTTT. Amino acid sequence: CRARQGRHGELFF.

This clonotype has ten or more counts. This sequence joins TRBV11-2 and TRBJ2-2, with TRBD1 as a possible D gene (5 bases). Germline CDR1 SGHAT, CDR2 FQNNGV. This CDR3 is built from 16 residues. V lost 2 bases and J 6 bases, leaving 16 bases between the germline ends. DNA for the CDR3: TGTGCCAGCAGCTTAATATTAGGGGCCGGATCCGGGGAGCTGTTTTTT. Translation gives CASSLILGAGSGELFF.